The 2 T cell receptor beta chains reported below all come from one sample, sequenced in a study of shared clonotypes between healthy human individuals. Generated by immunoSEQ multiplex PCR, the TCRdb table keeps only in-frame clones and is missing some. Of roughly 490,000 clones in the sample, 70% to 80% were seen once. Sequencing input: PBMCs. The receptor set was obtained from a woman between 35 and 50 years old in good health. Some clones in this sample may be carry-over from other donors' samples.

The chain has TRBV2 and TRBJ2-3; no definite D call. This CDR3 comprises 13 residues. Germline CDR1 reads SNHLY; CDR2 reads FYNNEI. V was clipped by 5 bases and J by 6 bases, with 12 bases between them. The DNA for the CDR3 is TGTGCCAGCAGTCTCATGGATTCGGATACGCAGTATTTT. Amino acid sequence: CASSLMDSDTQYF.

This chain uses TRBV5-1 with TRBJ2-2; 8 bases line up with TRBD2. CDR1 SGHRS and CDR2 YFSETQ come from the germline V gene. V was pared by 2 bases and J by 0 bases, with 9 bases of the junction left unmatched. The CDR3 loop spans 18 amino acids. The CDR3 DNA reads as TGCGCCAGCAGCTTCTCTAGCGGGTATTCCGCGAACACCGGGGAGCTGTTTTTT. Protein sequence: CASSFSSGYSANTGELFF.